The TCR beta chain under discussion was sequenced for a study of blood T cells in healthy people across ages. The use of a sample-barcoded 5' primer and a J-beta primer mix characterized a second PCR of about 6 to 11 cycles. A single record per CDR3 protein comes from TCRdb applying MiXCR to the 5' RACE reads. The sample records about 510,000 distinct CDR3 sequences, around 27% being singletons. This clonotype was observed a handful of times. This CDR3 region has 12 residues. Germline CDR1 reads SEHNR; CDR2 reads FQNEAQ (reference sequence). These data were also filed under a second study, of T cells of mothers and their children. From that study: When mothers and children were related, their normalized repertoire overlap, which was always slightly higher, did not differ significantly from that of unrelated pairs.

The sequencing sample was made of blood. The chain links TRBV7-9 to TRBJ2-5; D not resolved. The J call may not be correct, given that the DNA end is closer to TRBJ2-7. The receptor was isolated from a boy aged 2 to 10 in good health. CDR3 residues: CASSQEGIEQYF. Here the CDR3 DNA reads TGTGCCAGCAGCCAAGAAGGCATCGAGCAGTACTTC.